This TCR beta chain was recovered during a study of blood T cell repertoires in COVID-19 (dated by TCRdb to the early 2020s). About the full investigation: Samples from collaborators originated in the United States, Italy and Spain and spanned both the acute and convalescent phases of COVID-19. The material from the prospective study consisted of cDNA or gDNA derived from T cells, B-cell-depleted T cells, or PBMCs. The dataset comprised deeply sampled blood TCRbeta repertoires from subjects exposed to, actively infected with, or recovered from COVID-19. Where available, HLA class I and class II types were obtained from metadata supplied by the sample provider rather than from assay-based typing. Samples came from the ongoing ImmuneRACE study (first 160 participants) plus 1,254 subjects from 6 global collaborators. The repertoires were released in a freely available public database meant as a resource for research on the immune response to SARS-CoV-2. Nearly every sample came with metadata listing a de-identified subject ID, COVID-19 status, age in years and sex.

This clone was detected once. Its antigen is currently not known. No base quality information exists; no much larger clone differs at one position. General findings and caveats noted by the study authors: Clinical and demographic metadata were provided uncurated, with the amount varying by source and participant.

CDR1 and CDR2, looked up from the germline V gene, are SGHAT and FQNNGV. The CDR3 contains 16 residues, cysteine and phenylalanine counted. The CDR3 DNA has 48 bases and is translated from base 1. V loses 5 bases of germline sequence and J loses 6 bases, and the interval between the two ends is 20 bases. TCRbeta CDR3 regions were amplified from genomic DNA by means of the immunoSEQ Assay, a bias-controlled multiplex PCR. In the paper's pipeline: The number of nucleated cells in each sample was estimated by amplification of reference gene primers within the assay. To quantify the absolute abundance of each unique TCRbeta CDR3 rearrangement, sequence reads were collapsed and filtered. For each sample, productive Simpson clonality was calculated as the square root of Simpson's diversity index over productive rearrangements. The clones in this table, taken by TCRdb from immuneACCESS, are in-frame only. Not every clone is retained; where verified, under half of the shortfall comes from an unresolved V gene, and the cause of the rest is unknown. For V, J and clone size, that table is used; D and trimming come from the DNA. Recorded for this sample are under 200,000 clones; around 90% of them occurred a single time. The leading ten clones occupy roughly 8.8% of the sample.

In the prospective study, participants were about 18 to 90 years old, resided in about two dozen geographic areas of the United States, and were enrolled through a virtual design. To assign participants to cohorts, the prospective study relied on clinical history that participants themselves reported in a screening survey and a study questionnaire. Recovered participants in ImmuneRACE Cohort 3 were defined by two consecutive negative NP/OP PCR tests, clearance by a healthcare professional, or resolution of symptoms. Mobile phlebotomists in the prospective study collected whole blood, serum and a nasopharyngeal or oropharyngeal swab from every participant. Prospective study participants could optionally give additional blood draws and questionnaires over an approximately two-month period. Prospective study blood samples were shipped either frozen or at room temperature before DNA extraction.

Recombination linked TRBV11-2 to TRBJ2-1, and perhaps TRBD1 as D gene, on 5 matching bases. This receptor was identified in a woman younger than 35 who had recovered from COVID-19. Sequencing was carried out using PBMCs or T cells enriched from blood (not recorded which). The CDR3 amino acid sequence is: CASSPRVGQGTNEQFF. The nucleotide sequence is TGTGCCAGCAGCCCCCGCGTTGGTCAGGGTACCAATGAGCAGTTCTTC.